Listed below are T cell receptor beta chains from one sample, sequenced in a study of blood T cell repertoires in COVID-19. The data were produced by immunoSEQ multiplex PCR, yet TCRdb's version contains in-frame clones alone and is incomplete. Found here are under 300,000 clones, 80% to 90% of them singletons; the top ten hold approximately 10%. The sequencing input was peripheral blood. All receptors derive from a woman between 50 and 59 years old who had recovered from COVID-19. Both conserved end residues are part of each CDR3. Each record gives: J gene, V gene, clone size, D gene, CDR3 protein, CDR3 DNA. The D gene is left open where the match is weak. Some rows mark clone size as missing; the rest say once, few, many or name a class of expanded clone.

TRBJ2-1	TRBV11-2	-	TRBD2	CASSFGTSGINEQFF	TGTGCCAGCAGCTTCGGGACTAGCGGGATCAATGAGCAGTTCTTC
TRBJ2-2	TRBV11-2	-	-	CASSLAWNTGELFF	TGTGCCAGCAGCTTAGCCTGGAACACCGGGGAGCTGTTTTTT
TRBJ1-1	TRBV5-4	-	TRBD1	CASSLTGVPNTEAFF	TGTGCCAGCAGCCTGACAGGGGTCCCGAACACTGAAGCTTTCTTT
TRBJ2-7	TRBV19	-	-	CASSISSPYEQYF	TGTGCCAGTAGTATTTCTTCTCCCTACGAGCAGTACTTC
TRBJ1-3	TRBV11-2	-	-	CASSLLAPSSGNTIYF	TGTGCCAGCAGCTTACTCGCCCCTAGCTCTGGAAACACCATATATTTT
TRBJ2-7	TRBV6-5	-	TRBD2	CASSYGGLDSYEQYF	TGTGCCAGCAGTTACGGGGGACTAGACTCCTACGAGCAGTACTTC
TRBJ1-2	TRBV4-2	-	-	CASSQDGTPNPNYGYTF	TGTGCCAGCAGCCAAGACGGGACACCAAACCCTAACTATGGCTACACCTTC
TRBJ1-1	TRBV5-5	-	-	CASSSGLLTTEAFF	TGTGCCAGCAGCTCGGGACTACTAACAACTGAAGCTTTCTTT
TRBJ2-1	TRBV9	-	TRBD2	CASSVGTSGRVYNEQFF	TGTGCCAGCAGCGTAGGCACTAGCGGGAGGGTCTACAATGAGCAGTTCTTC
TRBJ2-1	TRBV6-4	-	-	CASSERGNNEQFF	TGTGCCAGCAGTGAAAGAGGCAACAATGAGCAGTTCTTC
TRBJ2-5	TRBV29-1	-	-	CSVDKTGETQYF	TGCAGCGTTGATAAGACTGGAGAGACCCAGTACTTC
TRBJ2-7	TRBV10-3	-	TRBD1	CATRQGAIAEQYF	TGTGCCACCCGACAGGGGGCGATAGCCGAGCAGTACTTC
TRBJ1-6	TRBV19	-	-	CASSIFGTNSPLHF	TGTGCCAGTAGTATTTTCGGGACAAATTCACCCCTCCACTTT
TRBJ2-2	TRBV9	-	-	CASSVGSLAGTGELFF	TGTGCCAGCAGCGTAGGCTCCCTGGCGGGGACCGGGGAGCTGTTTTTT
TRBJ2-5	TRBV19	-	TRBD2	CASSSGGAEETQYF	TGTGCCAGTAGTAGCGGGGGGGCCGAAGAGACCCAGTACTTC
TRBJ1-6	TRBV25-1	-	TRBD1	CASSEYQGALSPLHF	TGTGCCAGCAGTGAATATCAGGGGGCTCTCTCACCCCTCCACTTT
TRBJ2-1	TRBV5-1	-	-	CASSLLPTGQGNEQFF	TGCGCCAGCAGCCTCCTCCCTACAGGGCAGGGGAATGAGCAGTTCTTC
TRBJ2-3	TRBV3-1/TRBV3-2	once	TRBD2	CASSLTSGGTDTQYF	TGTGCCAGCAGCCTGACTAGCGGGGGCACAGATACGCAGTATTTT
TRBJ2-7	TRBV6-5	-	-	CASSKGSTSYEQYF	TGTGCCAGCTCAAAAGGGAGTACGTCCTACGAGCAGTACTTC
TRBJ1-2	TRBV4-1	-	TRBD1	CASSQEGAGGMGYTF	TGCGCCAGCAGCCAAGAAGGGGCAGGGGGCATGGGCTACACCTTC
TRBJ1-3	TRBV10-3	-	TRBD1	CAISESDRVGNTIYF	TGTGCCATCAGTGAGTCGGACAGGGTTGGAAACACCATATATTTT
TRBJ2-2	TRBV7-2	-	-	CASIQSSGGSTGELFF	TGTGCCAGCATCCAAAGTTCAGGGGGGAGCACCGGGGAGCTGTTTTTT
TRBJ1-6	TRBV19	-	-	CASSQRLRSSYNSPLHF	TGTGCCAGTAGCCAACGACTGAGGAGCTCCTATAATTCACCCCTCCACTTT
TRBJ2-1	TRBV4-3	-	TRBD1	CASSQDLTGDRNEQFF	TGCGCCAGCAGCCAAGATCTCACAGGGGATAGGAATGAGCAGTTCTTC
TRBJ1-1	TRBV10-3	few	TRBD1	CAISSGQGKIAEAFF	TGTGCCATCAGTTCGGGACAGGGGAAGATCGCTGAAGCTTTCTTT
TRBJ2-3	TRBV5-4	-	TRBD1	CASSLVGTGKDTQYF	TGTGCCAGCAGCTTGGTCGGGACAGGGAAAGATACGCAGTATTTT
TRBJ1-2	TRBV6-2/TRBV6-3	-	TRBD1	CASSSAGGSYGYTF	TGTGCCAGCAGTTCGGCAGGGGGCTCCTATGGCTACACCTTC
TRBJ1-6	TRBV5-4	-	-	CASSLAKGNSPLHF	TGTGCCAGCAGCTTGGCAAAGGGGAATTCACCCCTCCACTTT
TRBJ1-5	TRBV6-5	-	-	CASRGVGGPQPQHF	TGTGCCAGCAGGGGAGTGGGAGGTCCTCAGCCCCAGCATTTT
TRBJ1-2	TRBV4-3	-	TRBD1	CASSQGVGNRGRTYGYTF	TGCGCCAGCAGCCAAGGTGTTGGGAACAGGGGGCGAACCTATGGCTACACCTTC
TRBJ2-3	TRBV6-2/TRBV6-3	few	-	CASSYSGYPTDTQYF	TGTGCCAGCAGTTACTCGGGCTACCCCACAGATACGCAGTATTTT
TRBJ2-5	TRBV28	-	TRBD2	CASSSGPRTSGEETQYF	TGTGCCAGCAGTTCGGGGCCGAGGACTAGCGGGGAAGAGACCCAGTACTTC
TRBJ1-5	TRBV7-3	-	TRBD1	CASSPGTGLNQPQHF	TGTGCCAGCAGCCCAGGGACAGGCCTTAATCAGCCCCAGCATTTT
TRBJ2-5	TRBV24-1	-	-	CATSPGFQETQYF	TGTGCCACCAGCCCAGGGTTCCAAGAGACCCAGTACTTC
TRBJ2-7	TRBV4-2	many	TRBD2	CASSPNGGESSYEQYF	TGTGCCAGCAGCCCCAACGGGGGGGAGAGCTCCTACGAGCAGTACTTC
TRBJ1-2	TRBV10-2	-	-	CASSESKNYGYTF	TGCGCCAGCAGTGAGTCCAAAAACTATGGCTACACCTTC
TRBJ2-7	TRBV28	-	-	CASGGPPNYEQYF	TGTGCCAGCGGGGGCCCCCCTAACTACGAGCAGTACTTC
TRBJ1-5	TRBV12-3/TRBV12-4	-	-	CASSRGEQPQHF	TGTGCCAGCAGCAGGGGCGAGCAGCCCCAGCATTTT
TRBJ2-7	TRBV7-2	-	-	CASSLEGWGVELNEQYF	TGTGCCAGCAGCTTAGAGGGGTGGGGGGTTGAGCTAAACGAGCAGTACTTC
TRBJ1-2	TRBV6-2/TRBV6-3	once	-	CASSYSRANYGYTF	TGTGCCAGCAGTTACTCTCGGGCTAACTATGGCTACACCTTC
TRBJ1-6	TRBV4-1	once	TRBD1	CASSQEQGVNSPLHF	TGCGCCAGCAGCCAAGAACAGGGGGTGAATTCACCCCTCCACTTT
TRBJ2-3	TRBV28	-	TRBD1	CASLRRTGIGSGTDTQYF	TGTGCCAGCCTCAGGAGGACAGGGATCGGTTCGGGCACAGATACGCAGTATTTT
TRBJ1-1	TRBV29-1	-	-	CSGAGRLDTEAFF	TGCAGCGGTGCGGGAAGGTTGGACACTGAAGCTTTCTTT
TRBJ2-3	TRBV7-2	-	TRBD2	CASSKASGGGTDTQYF	TGTGCCAGCAGCAAAGCCTCGGGGGGAGGCACAGATACGCAGTATTTT
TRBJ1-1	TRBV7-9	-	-	CASSYGPNTEAFF	TGTGCCAGCAGCTACGGTCCGAACACTGAAGCTTTCTTT
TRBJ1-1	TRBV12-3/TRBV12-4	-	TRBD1	CASSRGQDSEAFF	TGTGCCAGCAGTCGCGGACAGGATTCTGAAGCTTTCTTT
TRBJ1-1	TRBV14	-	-	CASSQARDGTEAFF	TGTGCCAGCAGCCAAGCCAGGGATGGCACTGAAGCTTTCTTT